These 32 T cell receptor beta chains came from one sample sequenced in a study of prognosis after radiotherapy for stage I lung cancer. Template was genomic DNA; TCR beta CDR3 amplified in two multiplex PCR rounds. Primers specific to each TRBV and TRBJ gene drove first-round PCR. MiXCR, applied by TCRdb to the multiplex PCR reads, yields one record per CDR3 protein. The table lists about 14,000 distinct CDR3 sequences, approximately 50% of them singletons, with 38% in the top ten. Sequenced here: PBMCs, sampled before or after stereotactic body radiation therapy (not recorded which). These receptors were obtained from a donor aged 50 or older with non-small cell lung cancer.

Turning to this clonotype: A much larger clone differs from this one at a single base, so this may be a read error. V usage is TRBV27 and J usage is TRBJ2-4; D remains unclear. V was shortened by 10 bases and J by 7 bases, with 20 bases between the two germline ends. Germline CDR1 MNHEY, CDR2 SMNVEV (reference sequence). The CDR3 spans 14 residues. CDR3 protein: CAIGSSDGGNIQYF. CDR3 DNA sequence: TGTGCCATCGGCTCCTCTGACGGTGGGAACATTCAGTACTTC.

CDR3 nucleotides: TGTGCCAGCAGCCGGGTTAATTGGGAGACCCAGTACTTC. Translating gives CASSRVNWETQYF. The genes are TRBV3-1 and TRBJ2-5; D gene ambiguous. Per the germline V gene, CDR1 is LGHDT and CDR2 is YNNKEL (reference sequence). The V and J ends lost 4 bases and 5 bases respectively, with 11 bases between them. This CDR3 is 13 amino acids long.

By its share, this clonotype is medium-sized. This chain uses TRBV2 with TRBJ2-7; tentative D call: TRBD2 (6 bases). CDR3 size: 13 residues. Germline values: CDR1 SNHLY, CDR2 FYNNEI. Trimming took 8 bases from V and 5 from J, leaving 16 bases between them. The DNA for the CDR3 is TGTGCCAGCCTCCGGGACGGCGGGGACGAGCAGTACTTC. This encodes CASLRDGGDEQYF. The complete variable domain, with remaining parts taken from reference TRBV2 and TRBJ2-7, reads EPEVTQTPSHQVTQMGQEVILRCVPISNHLYFYWYRQILGQKVEFLVSFYNNEISEKSEIFDDQFSVERPDGSNFTLKIRSTKLEDSAMYFCASLRDGGDEQYFGPGTRLTVT.

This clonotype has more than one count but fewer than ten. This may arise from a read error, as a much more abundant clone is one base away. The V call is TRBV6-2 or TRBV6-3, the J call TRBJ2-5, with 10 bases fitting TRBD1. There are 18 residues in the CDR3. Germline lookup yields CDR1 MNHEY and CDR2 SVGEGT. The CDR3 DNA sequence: TGTGCCAGCAGTTTTCACTCGGGAAGGACAGGGGGTAAAGATACCCAGTACTTC. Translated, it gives CASSFHSGRTGGKDTQYF.

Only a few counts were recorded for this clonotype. CDR3 region: CASSQGLAGSANTGELFF. For the CDR3, the DNA is TGTGCCAGCAGCCAAGGGCTGGCGGGGAGCGCGAACACCGGGGAGCTGTTTTTT. This chain joins TRBV4-2 and TRBJ2-2; D might be TRBD2 (6 bases). The length of the CDR3 is 18 residues. V dropped 1 base and J dropped 0 bases, with 15 bases sitting between them. Germline CDR1 and CDR2: LGHNA and YNFKEQ.

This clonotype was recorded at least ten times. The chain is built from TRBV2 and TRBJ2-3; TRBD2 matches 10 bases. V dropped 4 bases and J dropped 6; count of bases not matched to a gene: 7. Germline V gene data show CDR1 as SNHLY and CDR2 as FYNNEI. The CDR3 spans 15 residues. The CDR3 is CASSAASGSEDTQYF. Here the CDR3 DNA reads TGTGCCAGCAGTGCGGCTAGCGGGAGTGAGGATACGCAGTATTTT.

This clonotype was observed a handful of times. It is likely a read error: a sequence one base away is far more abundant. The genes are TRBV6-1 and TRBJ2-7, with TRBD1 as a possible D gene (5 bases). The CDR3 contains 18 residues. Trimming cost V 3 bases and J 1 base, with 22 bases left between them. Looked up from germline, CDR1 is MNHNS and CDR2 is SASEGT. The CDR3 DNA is TGTGCCAGCAGTGACCGTTGCCTTGACAGTGCAGGATCCTACGAGCAGTACTTC. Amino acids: CASSDRCLDSAGSYEQYF.

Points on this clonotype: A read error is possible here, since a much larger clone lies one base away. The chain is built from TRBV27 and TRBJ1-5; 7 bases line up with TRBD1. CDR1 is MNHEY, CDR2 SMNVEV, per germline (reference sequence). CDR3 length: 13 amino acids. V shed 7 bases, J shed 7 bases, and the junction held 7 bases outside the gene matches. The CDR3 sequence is CASIQGERQPQHF. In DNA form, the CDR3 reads TGTGCCAGCATCCAGGGGGAGAGACAGCCCCAGCATTTT.

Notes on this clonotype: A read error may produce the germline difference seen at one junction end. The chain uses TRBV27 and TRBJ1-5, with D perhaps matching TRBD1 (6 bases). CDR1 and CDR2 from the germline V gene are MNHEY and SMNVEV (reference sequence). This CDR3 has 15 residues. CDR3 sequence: CVSSPGTSGLQPQHF. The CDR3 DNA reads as TGTGTCAGCAGTCCGGGGACATCCGGTTTGCAGCCCCAGCATTTT.

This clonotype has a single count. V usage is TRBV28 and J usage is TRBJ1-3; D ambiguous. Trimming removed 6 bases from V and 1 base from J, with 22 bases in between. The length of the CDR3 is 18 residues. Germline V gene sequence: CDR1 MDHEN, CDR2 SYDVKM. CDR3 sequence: CASSPFCDPRGSGNTIYF. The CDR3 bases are TGTGCCAGCAGCCCTTTTTGCGACCCTCGTGGTTCTGGAAACACCATATATTTT. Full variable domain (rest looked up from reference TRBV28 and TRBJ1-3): DVKVTQSSRYLVKRTGEKVFLECVQDMDHENMFWYRQDPGLGLRLIYFSYDVKMKEKGDIPEGYSVSREKKERFSLILESASTNQTSMYLCASSPFCDPRGSGNTIYFGEGSWLTVV.

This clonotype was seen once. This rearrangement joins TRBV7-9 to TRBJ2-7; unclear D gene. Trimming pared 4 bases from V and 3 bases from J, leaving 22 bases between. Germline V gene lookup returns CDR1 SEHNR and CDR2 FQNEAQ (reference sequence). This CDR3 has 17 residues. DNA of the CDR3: TGTGCCAGCAGCTACGTCCCGCTGCGCGGCGACAACTACGAGCAGTACTTC. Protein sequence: CASSYVPLRGDNYEQYF.

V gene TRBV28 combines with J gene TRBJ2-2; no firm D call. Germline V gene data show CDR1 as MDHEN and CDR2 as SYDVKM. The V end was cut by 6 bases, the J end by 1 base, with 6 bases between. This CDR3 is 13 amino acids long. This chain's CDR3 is CASRMLNTGELFF. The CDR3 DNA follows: TGTGCCAGCAGGATGTTGAACACCGGGGAGCTGTTTTTT.

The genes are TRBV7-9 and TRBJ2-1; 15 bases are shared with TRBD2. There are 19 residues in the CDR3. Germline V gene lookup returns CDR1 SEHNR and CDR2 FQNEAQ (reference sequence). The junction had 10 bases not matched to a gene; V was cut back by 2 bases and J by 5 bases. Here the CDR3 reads CASSLTGLAGGLMNNEQFF. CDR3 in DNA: TGTGCCAGCAGCTTAACGGGACTAGCGGGAGGCCTGATGAACAATGAGCAGTTCTTC.

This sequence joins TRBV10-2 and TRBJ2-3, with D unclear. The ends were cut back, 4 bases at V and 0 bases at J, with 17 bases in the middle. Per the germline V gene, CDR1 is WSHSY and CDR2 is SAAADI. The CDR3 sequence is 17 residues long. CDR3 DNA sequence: TGCGCCAGCAGTGGGCGGTGGGTGAGGAGAAGCACAGATACGCAGTATTTT. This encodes CASSGRWVRRSTDTQYF.

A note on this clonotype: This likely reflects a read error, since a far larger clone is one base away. In DNA, the CDR3 is TGTGCCAGCAGTTGGGGGACAGCGGACACTGAAGCTTTCTTT. It translates to CASSWGTADTEAFF. The rearrangement links TRBV7-9 to TRBJ1-1, with 7 bases identical to TRBD1. Losses at the gene ends were 6 bases for V and 3 bases for J; bases not matched to a gene: 7. The CDR3 sequence is 14 residues long. Germline V lookup: CDR1 SEHNR, CDR2 FQNEAQ (reference sequence).

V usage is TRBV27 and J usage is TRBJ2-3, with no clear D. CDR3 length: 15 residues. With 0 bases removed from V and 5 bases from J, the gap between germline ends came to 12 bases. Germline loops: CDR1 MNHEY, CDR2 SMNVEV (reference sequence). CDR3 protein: CASSLSRRFKDTQYF. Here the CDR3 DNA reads TGTGCCAGCAGTTTATCGAGAAGGTTCAAAGATACGCAGTATTTT.

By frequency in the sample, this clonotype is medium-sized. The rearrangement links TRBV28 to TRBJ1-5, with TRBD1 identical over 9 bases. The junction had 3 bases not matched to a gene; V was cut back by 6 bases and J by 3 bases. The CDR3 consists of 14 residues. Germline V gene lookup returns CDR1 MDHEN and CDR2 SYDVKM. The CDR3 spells CASRWDRANQPQHF. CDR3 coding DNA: TGTGCCAGCAGGTGGGACAGGGCCAATCAGCCCCAGCATTTT.

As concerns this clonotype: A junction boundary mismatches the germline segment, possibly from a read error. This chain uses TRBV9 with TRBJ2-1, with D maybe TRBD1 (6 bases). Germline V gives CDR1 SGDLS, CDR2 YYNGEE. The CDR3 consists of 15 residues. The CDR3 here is CASSVGGPGANQQFF. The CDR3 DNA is TGTGCCAGCAGCGTAGGAGGACCAGGGGCCAATCAGCAGTTCTTC.

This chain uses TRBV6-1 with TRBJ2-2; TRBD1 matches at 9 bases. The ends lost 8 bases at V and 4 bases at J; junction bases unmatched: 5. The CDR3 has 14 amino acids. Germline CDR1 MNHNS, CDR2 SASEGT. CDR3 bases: TGTGCCAGCCGGGACAGGGTTCTCACCGGGGAGCTGTTTTTT. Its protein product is CASRDRVLTGELFF.

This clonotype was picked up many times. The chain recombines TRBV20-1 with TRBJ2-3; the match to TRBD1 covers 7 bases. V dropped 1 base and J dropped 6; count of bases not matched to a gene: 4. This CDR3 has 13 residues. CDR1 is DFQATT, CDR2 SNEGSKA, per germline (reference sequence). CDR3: CSARVPQGDTQYF. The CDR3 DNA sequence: TGCAGTGCTAGAGTCCCACAGGGGGATACGCAGTATTTT.

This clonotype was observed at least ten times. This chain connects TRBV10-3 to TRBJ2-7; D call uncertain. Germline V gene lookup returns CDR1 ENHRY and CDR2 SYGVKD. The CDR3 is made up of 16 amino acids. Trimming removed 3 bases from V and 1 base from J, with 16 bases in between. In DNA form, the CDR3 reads TGTGCCATCAGTGACTCGAAAGCGCAGGCTTCCTACGAGCAGTACTTC. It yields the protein CAISDSKAQASYEQYF.

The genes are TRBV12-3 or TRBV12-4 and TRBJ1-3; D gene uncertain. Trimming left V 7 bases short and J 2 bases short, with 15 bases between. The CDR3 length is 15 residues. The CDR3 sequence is CASTRLGMAGNTIYF. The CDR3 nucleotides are TGTGCCAGCACCCGTTTGGGGATGGCTGGAAACACCATATATTTT.

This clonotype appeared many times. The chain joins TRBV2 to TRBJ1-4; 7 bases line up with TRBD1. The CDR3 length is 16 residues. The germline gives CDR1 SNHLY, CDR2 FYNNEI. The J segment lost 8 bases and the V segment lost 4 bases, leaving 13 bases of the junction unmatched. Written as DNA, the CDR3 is TGTGCCAGCAGTGGACAGGGTCGAAGATTGAACGAAAAACTGTTTTTT. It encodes CASSGQGRRLNEKLFF.

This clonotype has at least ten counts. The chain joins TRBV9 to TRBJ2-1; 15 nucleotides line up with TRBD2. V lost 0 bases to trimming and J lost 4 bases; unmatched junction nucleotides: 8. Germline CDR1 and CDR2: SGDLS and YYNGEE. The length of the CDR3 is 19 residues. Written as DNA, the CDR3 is TGTGCCAGCAGCGTAGCCAGGACTAGCGGGGGGGCCGGTTACAATGAGCAGTTCTTC. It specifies CASSVARTSGGAGYNEQFF.

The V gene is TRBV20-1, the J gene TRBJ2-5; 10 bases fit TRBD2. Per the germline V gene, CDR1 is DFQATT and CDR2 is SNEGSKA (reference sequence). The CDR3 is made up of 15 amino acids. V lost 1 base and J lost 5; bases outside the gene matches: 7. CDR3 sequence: CSARGGLAGDETQYF. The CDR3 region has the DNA TGCAGTGCTAGAGGAGGTCTAGCGGGAGACGAGACCCAGTACTTC.

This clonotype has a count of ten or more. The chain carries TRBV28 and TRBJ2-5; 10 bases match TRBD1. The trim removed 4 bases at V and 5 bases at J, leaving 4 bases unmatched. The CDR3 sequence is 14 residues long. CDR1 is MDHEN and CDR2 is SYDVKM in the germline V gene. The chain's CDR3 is CASSSSGQGETQYF. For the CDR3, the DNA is TGTGCCAGCAGTTCCTCGGGACAGGGGGAGACCCAGTACTTC.

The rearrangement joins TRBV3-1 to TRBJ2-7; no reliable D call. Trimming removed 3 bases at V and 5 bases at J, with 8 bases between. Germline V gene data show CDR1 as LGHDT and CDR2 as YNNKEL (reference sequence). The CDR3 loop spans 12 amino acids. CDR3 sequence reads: CASSHMGNEQYF. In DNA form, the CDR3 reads TGTGCCAGCAGCCATATGGGGAACGAGCAGTACTTC.

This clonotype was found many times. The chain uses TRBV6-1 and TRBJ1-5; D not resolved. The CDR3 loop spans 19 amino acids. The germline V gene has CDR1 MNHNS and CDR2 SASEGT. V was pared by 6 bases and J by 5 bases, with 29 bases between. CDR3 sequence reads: CASRAGLRTIRLNYQPQHF. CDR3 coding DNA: TGTGCCAGCAGAGCCGGACTTAGAACAATCAGGCTCAATTATCAGCCCCAGCATTTT.

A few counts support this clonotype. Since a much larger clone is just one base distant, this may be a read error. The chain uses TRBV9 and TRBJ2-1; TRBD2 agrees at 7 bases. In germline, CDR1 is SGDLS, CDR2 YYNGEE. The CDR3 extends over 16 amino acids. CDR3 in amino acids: CAGSVVGGGSYNEQFF. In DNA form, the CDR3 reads TGTGCCGGCAGCGTAGTTGGGGGGGGCTCCTACAATGAGCAGTTCTTC.

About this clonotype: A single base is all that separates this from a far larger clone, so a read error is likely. The CDR3 loop reads CAITTPGAHTGELFF. CDR3 sequence (DNA): TGTGCCATCACTACCCCAGGGGCCCACACCGGGGAGCTGTTTTTT. This sequence joins TRBV25-1 and TRBJ2-2; possible D gene TRBD1, 6 bases. Trimming stripped 10 bases from V and 3 bases from J, with 18 bases between. This CDR3 spans 15 amino acids. CDR1 is MGHDK, CDR2 SYGVNS, per germline.

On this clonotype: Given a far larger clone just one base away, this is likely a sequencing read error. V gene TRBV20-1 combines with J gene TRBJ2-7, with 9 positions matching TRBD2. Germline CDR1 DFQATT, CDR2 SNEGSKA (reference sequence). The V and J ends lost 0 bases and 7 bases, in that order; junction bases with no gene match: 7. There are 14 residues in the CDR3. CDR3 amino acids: CSARDSGSYNEQYF. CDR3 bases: TGCAGTGCTAGAGATAGCGGGAGCTACAATGAGCAGTACTTC.

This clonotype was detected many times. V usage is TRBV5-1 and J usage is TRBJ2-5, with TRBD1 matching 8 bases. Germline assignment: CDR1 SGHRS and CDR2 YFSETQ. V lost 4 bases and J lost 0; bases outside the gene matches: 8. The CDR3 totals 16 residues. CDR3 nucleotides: TGCGCCAGCAGCGACAGGGGACAGACGCACCAAGAGACCCAGTACTTC. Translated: CASSDRGQTHQETQYF.